The 29 T cell receptor beta chains below come from one sample, sequenced in a study of vaccination and CD4 T cells after COVID-19. No antigen is known for these receptors. CD4+ T cells that had been cultured provided DNA sequenced with the Oncomine TCR Beta short-read assay. Each CDR3 protein is one row after TCRdb ran MiXCR on the PCR reads. Altogether about 15,000 distinct CDR3 sequences are present, 65% to 85% being singletons, with the ten largest covering about 4.6%. Treatment here: approximately 9-day PBMC culture with coronavirus spike peptide pools or control peptides (ViraFEST assay). The material sequenced was CD4+ T cells from blood, cultured in vitro. These receptors were collected from a human donor who had recovered from COVID-19.

V is TRBV20-1 and J is TRBJ1-2, with D hard to call. Germline values: CDR1 DFQATT, CDR2 SNEGSKA (reference sequence). The V end was cut by 6 bases, the J end by 6 bases, with 20 bases between. The CDR3 totals 14 residues. This chain's CDR3 is CSAETGKGPHGYTF. In DNA, the CDR3 is TGCAGTGCAGAAACCGGAAAAGGGCCCCATGGCTACACCTTC.

The gene calls are TRBV24-1 and TRBJ1-5, with 7 bases lining up with TRBD1. The CDR3 runs to 15 residues. Germline V gene lookup returns CDR1 KGHDR and CDR2 SFDVKD. The V gene end was trimmed by 3 bases and the J gene end by 3 bases; junction bases not matched to a gene: 4. CDR3 sequence (DNA): TGTGCCACCAGTGATCCGGGACAGTTCAATCAGCCCCAGCATTTT. The encoded protein is CATSDPGQFNQPQHF.

The chain uses TRBV6-2 or TRBV6-3 and TRBJ1-2; D not resolved. V was clipped by 2 bases and J by 0 bases, with 4 bases between them. The CDR3 loop spans 13 amino acids. CDR1 MNHEY and CDR2 SVGEGT come from the germline V gene. The CDR3 sequence is CASSYLSNYGYTF. The CDR3 coding sequence is TGTGCCAGCAGTTACCTGTCTAACTATGGCTACACCTTC.

V and J are TRBV6-2 or TRBV6-3 and TRBJ2-7; 8 bases fit TRBD1. The ends lost 7 bases at V and 3 bases at J; junction bases unmatched: 8. Germline loops: CDR1 MNHEY, CDR2 SVGEGT. CDR3 length: 14 amino acids. This CDR3 reads CASTPDRGGYEQYF. CDR3 coding DNA: TGTGCCAGCACCCCTGACAGGGGAGGCTACGAGCAGTACTTC.

The rearrangement uses TRBV11-2 and TRBJ2-7, with D perhaps TRBD1 (5 bases). The V end lost 2 bases, the J end lost 1 base, and 21 bases lay between the germline ends. CDR1 SGHAT and CDR2 FQNNGV come from the germline V gene. The CDR3 is 18 residues long. CDR3 nucleotide sequence: TGTGCCAGCAGCTTAAGGTCAGGGATAGGGTCCCTTTCCTACGAGCAGTACTTC. It codes for CASSLRSGIGSLSYEQYF.

The chain employs TRBV27 and TRBJ1-2; 7 nucleotides align to TRBD1. Germline CDR1 MNHEY, CDR2 SMNVEV (reference sequence). The CDR3 has 14 residues. V gave up 5 bases and J gave up 0 bases; unmatched junction bases: 3. The CDR3 coding sequence is TGTGCCAGCAGTCGGGACAGAGCTAACTATGGCTACACCTTC. Amino acid sequence: CASSRDRANYGYTF.

This chain links TRBV7-2 with TRBJ2-3; 10 bases line up with TRBD2. Germline trimming cut 5 bases from V and 7 bases from J; bases unmatched to any gene: 12. The CDR3 has 16 residues. Germline V gene data show CDR1 as SGHTA and CDR2 as FQGNSA. CDR3 DNA sequence: TGTGCCAGCAGCGCTATACTAGCGGGACCTACGTATACGCAGTATTTT. It specifies CASSAILAGPTYTQYF.

The chain combines TRBV19 with TRBJ2-3; 7 nucleotides match TRBD2. The CDR3 is made up of 17 amino acids. V was clipped by 5 bases and J by 0 bases; unmatched bases: 11. In germline, CDR1 is LNHDA, CDR2 SQIVND (reference sequence). CDR3 sequence: CASSPPPLARSTDTQYF. CDR3 nucleotide sequence: TGTGCCAGTAGTCCTCCACCACTAGCGCGGAGCACAGATACGCAGTATTTT.

The chain employs TRBV21-1 and TRBJ1-2. TRBV21-1 is marked as a pseudogene. There are 15 residues in the CDR3. The CDR3, as DNA: TGTGCCAGACGAATCGGGACTCGGAAATACTATGGCTACACCTTC. Translating it yields CARRIGTRKYYGYTF.

The genes are TRBV10-3 and TRBJ1-3; D perhaps matches TRBD1 (6 bases). Trimming took off 0 bases at V and 4 bases at J, with 13 bases between the two ends. This CDR3 is 16 amino acids long. The V gene's germline CDR1 is ENHRY and CDR2 SYGVKD. CDR3 in amino acids: CAISESDRGFGNTIYF. As DNA, the CDR3 is TGTGCCATCAGTGAGTCGGACAGAGGGTTCGGAAACACCATATATTTT.

This rearrangement joins TRBV28 to TRBJ2-7, with 12 bases fitting TRBD2. Germline V gives CDR1 MDHEN, CDR2 SYDVKM. Trimming at V came to 5 bases and at J to 0 bases, leaving 2 bases not matched to a gene. The CDR3 loop spans 15 amino acids. The CDR3 DNA reads TGTGCCAGCAGTCAGACTAGCGGGGGCTCCTACGAGCAGTACTTC. Protein: CASSQTSGGSYEQYF.

This chain connects TRBV27 to TRBJ1-2; a weak D match, TRBD1 (5 bases). Trimming removed 5 bases at V and 2 bases at J, with 15 bases between. The CDR3 is made up of 15 amino acids. CDR1 MNHEY and CDR2 SMNVEV come from the germline V gene (reference sequence). In DNA form, the CDR3 reads TGTGCCAGCAGTCCCGCCGGGACGGTAAACTATGGCTACACCTTC. The encoded protein is CASSPAGTVNYGYTF.

This clonotype was observed once. V usage is TRBV28 and J usage is TRBJ1-2; D is possibly TRBD1 (6 bases). Germline values: CDR1 MDHEN, CDR2 SYDVKM. Trimming pared 8 bases from V and 4 bases from J, leaving 17 bases between. This CDR3 spans 14 amino acids. The CDR3 sequence is CASRTEPSFYGYTF. In DNA form, the CDR3 reads TGTGCCAGCCGGACAGAACCTTCATTCTATGGCTACACCTTC.

This clonotype came up a few times. The J gene is TRBJ2-3, the V gene TRBV15; TRBD1 is a possible D gene (6 bases). The CDR3 is 14 amino acids. CDR1 is LNHNV, CDR2 YYDKDF, per germline (reference sequence). V dropped 1 base and J dropped 1 base, with 6 bases sitting between them. CDR3 bases: TGTGCCACCAGCAGAGGGACAGGCACAGATACGCAGTATTTT. Translating gives CATSRGTGTDTQYF.

The CDR3 reads CSALEKVSNQPQHF. Written as DNA, the CDR3 is TGCAGTGCACTGGAGAAAGTGAGCAATCAGCCCCAGCATTTT. This chain links TRBV20-1 with TRBJ1-5, with D unresolved. This CDR3 spans 14 amino acids. The germline V and J ends were trimmed by 6 bases and 1 base, with 13 bases remaining between them. Germline V gene data show CDR1 as DFQATT and CDR2 as SNEGSKA (reference sequence).

This clonotype has a single count. This sequence joins TRBV19 and TRBJ2-1, with D unresolved. TRBJ2-7 explains the end of the DNA better; the J call may be wrong. Germline CDR1 reads LNHDA; CDR2 reads SQIVND (reference sequence). The CDR3 is made up of 8 amino acids. The CDR3 region is CALREQYF. The CDR3, as DNA: TGTGCCCTTCGGGAGCAGTACTTC.

The table lists this clonotype with a few counts. This chain connects TRBV5-4 to TRBJ1-6, with D unresolved. Germline V gene lookup returns CDR1 SGHNT and CDR2 YYREEE (reference sequence). The length of the CDR3 is 16 residues. The germline V and J ends were trimmed by 3 bases and 5 bases, with 15 bases remaining between them. CDR3 residues: CASSSSLYSHNSPLHF. CDR3 in DNA: TGTGCCAGCAGCTCCTCCCTATACAGCCATAATTCACCCCTCCACTTT.

The chain is built from TRBV20-1 and TRBJ1-2; D perhaps matches TRBD1 (6 bases). The germline V gene encodes CDR1 DFQATT and CDR2 SNEGSKA (reference sequence). The CDR3 length is 15 residues. The V end lost 0 bases, the J end lost 3 bases, and 14 bases lay between the germline ends. The CDR3 DNA follows: TGCAGTGCTAGAGATACCGGAGGGGGGGACTATGGCTACACCTTC. It encodes CSARDTGGGDYGYTF.

There are a few counts of this clonotype. This chain joins TRBV15 and TRBJ1-5; D ambiguous. CDR1 is LNHNV, CDR2 YYDKDF, per germline (reference sequence). V lost 1 base and J lost 8, with 15 bases in between. CDR3 size: 15 residues. The CDR3 bases are TGTGCCACCAGCAGAGTGCCGTCCTCCGTGGAGCCCCAGCATTTT. It specifies CATSRVPSSVEPQHF.

This chain links TRBV6-2 or TRBV6-3 with TRBJ2-7; D gene unclear. CDR3 size: 12 residues. The V and J ends lost 3 bases and 2 bases respectively, with 5 bases between them. Germline CDR1 is MNHEY and CDR2 is SVGEGT. CDR3 sequence (DNA): TGTGCCAGCAGTTATACGCCCTACGAGCAGTACTTC. It codes for CASSYTPYEQYF.

In the case of this clonotype: The missing conserved phenylalanine or tryptophan at the end of this CDR3 makes a read error likely. The chain has TRBV15 and TRBJ2-7, with D maybe TRBD1 (5 bases). This CDR3 has 15 amino acids. Trimming pared 4 bases from V and 2 bases from J, leaving 15 bases between. Germline V lookup: CDR1 LNHNV, CDR2 YYDKDF (reference sequence). This CDR3 is CATSKPTGRAYEQYL. DNA of the CDR3: TGTGCCACCAGCAAACCTACAGGAAGAGCCTACGAGCAGTACCTC.

In this sample, this clonotype turned up a few times. This chain uses TRBV6-1 with TRBJ2-6, with D possibly being TRBD2 (6 bases). The CDR3 contains 14 residues. Germline CDR1 is MNHNS and CDR2 is SASEGT. V was trimmed by 7 bases and J by 4 bases, leaving 11 bases between them. The CDR3 DNA reads as TGTGCCAGCACCCGGGAGCCCGGGGCCAACGTCCTGACTTTC. Its translation: CASTREPGANVLTF.

The chain employs TRBV27 and TRBJ2-3; the D gene is possibly TRBD2 (5 bases). Germline assignment: CDR1 MNHEY and CDR2 SMNVEV (reference sequence). CDR3 length equals 15 residues. Trimming removed 2 bases from V and 3 bases from J, with 12 bases in between. The CDR3 sequence is CASSLAGYRTDTQYF. CDR3 coding DNA: TGTGCCAGCAGTTTAGCGGGTTACCGTACAGATACGCAGTATTTT.

The chain is built from TRBV7-2 and TRBJ2-3, with 7 bases aligning to TRBD2. V was pared by 1 base and J by 5 bases, with 6 bases of the junction left unmatched. This CDR3 region has 15 residues. Germline CDR1 is SGHTA and CDR2 is FQGNSA. This CDR3 is CASSLGGSGGDTQYF. CDR3 coding DNA: TGTGCCAGCAGCTTAGGCGGGAGTGGGGGAGATACGCAGTATTTT.

J is TRBJ1-1 and V is TRBV27; 9 bases agree with TRBD1. The CDR3 is made up of 13 amino acids. The V segment lost 4 bases and the J segment 11 bases; nucleotides outside the gene matches: 8. Germline V gives CDR1 MNHEY, CDR2 SMNVEV (reference sequence). CDR3 loop: CASSWTGDTGAFF. Written as DNA, the CDR3 is TGTGCCAGCAGTTGGACAGGGGATACTGGGGCTTTCTTT.

This rearrangement joins TRBV19 to TRBJ1-5, with D tentatively TRBD1 (6 bases). Germline values: CDR1 LNHDA, CDR2 SQIVND (reference sequence). The CDR3 extends over 17 amino acids. Trimming pared 3 bases from V and 6 bases from J, leaving 21 bases between. The CDR3 sequence is CASSIRTRQVWLQPQHF. Written as DNA, the CDR3 is TGTGCCAGTAGTATCAGAACAAGACAGGTTTGGCTTCAGCCCCAGCATTTT.

The chain combines TRBV7-8 with TRBJ2-7; the match to TRBD2 covers 11 bases. CDR1 SGHVS and CDR2 FQNEAQ come from the germline V gene. Trimming cost V 3 bases and J 3 bases; bases outside gene matches: 7. CDR3 length equals 16 residues. The chain's CDR3 is CASSLKTGTSGYEQYF. The CDR3 bases are TGTGCCAGCAGCTTGAAGACCGGGACTAGCGGCTACGAGCAGTACTTC. The variable domain in full, with the rest retrieved from reference TRBV7-8 and TRBJ2-7, is GAGVSQSPRYKVAKRGQDVALRCDPISGHVSLFWYQQALGQGPEFLTYFQNEAQLDKSGLPSDRFFAERPEGSVSTLKIQRTQQEDSAVYLCASSLKTGTSGYEQYFGPGTRLTVT.

This chain uses TRBV20-1 with TRBJ2-5, with 13 bases aligning to TRBD2. This CDR3 is 16 amino acids long. V was pared by 2 bases and J by 1 base, with 4 bases of the junction left unmatched. CDR1 DFQATT and CDR2 SNEGSKA come from the germline V gene (reference sequence). The CDR3 region is CSARSGLAGVQETQYF. The CDR3 nucleotides read TGCAGTGCTAGATCCGGACTAGCGGGGGTCCAAGAGACCCAGTACTTC.

Only a few counts were recorded for this clonotype. The chain joins TRBV15 to TRBJ1-2, with 7 nucleotides matching TRBD1. Trimming removed 6 bases from V and 1 base from J; junction bases left unmatched: 8. The V gene's germline CDR1 is LNHNV and CDR2 YYDKDF (reference sequence). The CDR3 sequence is 15 residues long. DNA for the CDR3: TGTGCCACCAGAGCCGGGACAGCCATTAACTATGGCTACACCTTC. As protein: CATRAGTAINYGYTF.